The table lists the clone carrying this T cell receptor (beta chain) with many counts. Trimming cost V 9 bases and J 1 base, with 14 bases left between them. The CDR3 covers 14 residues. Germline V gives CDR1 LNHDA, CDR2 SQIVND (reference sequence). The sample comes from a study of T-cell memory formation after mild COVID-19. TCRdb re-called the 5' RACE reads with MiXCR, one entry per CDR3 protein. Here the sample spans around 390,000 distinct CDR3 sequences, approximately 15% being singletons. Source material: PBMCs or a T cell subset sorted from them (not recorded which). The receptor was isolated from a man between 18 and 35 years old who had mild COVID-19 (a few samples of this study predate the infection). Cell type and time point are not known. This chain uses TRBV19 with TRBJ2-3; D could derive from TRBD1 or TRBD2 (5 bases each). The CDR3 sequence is CASSPGPGTDTQYF. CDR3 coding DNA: TGTGCCAGCAGTCCGGGACCAGGCACAGATACGCAGTATTTT.